This T cell receptor (beta chain) was profiled in a study of cytomegalovirus exposure and HLA in healthy donors. Use of 60 Vbeta and 13 Jbeta primers characterized the PCR. Only in-frame clones appear in the TCRdb table, and some are missing; sequencing was by immunoSEQ multiplex PCR. Counted here are 130,000 to 150,000 clones, 79% occurring once; the ten biggest clones make up more than 0.85%. The sequence came from a man aged 18 to 35 in good health and CMV-seronegative. Sequences were obtained from PBMCs.

The CDR3 here is CSVEDKWQGYYGYTF. The CDR3 DNA is TGCAGCGTTGAAGATAAGTGGCAGGGGTACTATGGCTACACCTTC. The gene calls are TRBV29-1 and TRBJ1-2, with a tentative D call TRBD1 (6 bases). The V gene's germline CDR1 is SQVTM and CDR2 ANQGSEA. With 0 bases removed from V and 3 bases from J, the gap between germline ends came to 14 bases. This CDR3 contains 15 residues.